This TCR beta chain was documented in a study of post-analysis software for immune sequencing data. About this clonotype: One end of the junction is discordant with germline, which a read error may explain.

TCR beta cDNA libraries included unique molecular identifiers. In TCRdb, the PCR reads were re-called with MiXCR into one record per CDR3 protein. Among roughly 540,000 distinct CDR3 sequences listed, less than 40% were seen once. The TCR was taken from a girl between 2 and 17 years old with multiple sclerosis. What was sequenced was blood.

As DNA, the CDR3 is TGTGCTAGCAGCCCAGGGGCAGGGGGCAACGAGCAGTACTTC. Its translation: CASSPGAGGNEQYF. The V call is TRBV7-7, the J call TRBJ2-7, with 8 bases that match TRBD1. The germline V gene encodes CDR1 SSHAT and CDR2 FNYEAQ (reference sequence). This CDR3 is 14 amino acids long.